Shown below are 20 T cell receptor beta chains from a single sample sequenced in a study of shared clonotypes between healthy human individuals. The repertoire was sequenced with immunoSEQ multiplex PCR; TCRdb's copy has only in-frame clones and lacks some. The table lists around 700,000 clones, 72% of them singletons. Sequenced sample: memory CD4+ T cells sorted from blood. Stated subset: CD45RA-negative fraction. The receptors shown here come from a woman aged 25 to 45 in good health.

The V and J genes are TRBV10-3 and TRBJ2-5; 10 bases match TRBD1. The tail of the sequence fits TRBJ2-7 better, so the J call may be wrong. The CDR3 has 14 amino acids. Looked up from germline, CDR1 is ENHRY and CDR2 is SYGVKD. The CDR3: CAISSGQGDYEQYF. For the CDR3, the DNA is TGTGCCATCAGTTCCGGACAGGGGGATTACGAGCAGTACTTC.

With respect to this clone: One end of the junction fails to match germline, which may point to a read error. This chain uses TRBV27 with TRBJ1-1; the match to TRBD1 covers 7 bases. Germline CDR1 is MNHEY and CDR2 is SMNVEV (reference sequence). CDR3 length: 15 residues. This CDR3 reads CASGLFGTAITEAFF. In nucleotides, the CDR3 is TGTGCCAGCGGTTTATTCGGGACAGCTATCACTGAAGCTTTCTTT.

This chain connects TRBV27 to TRBJ2-7, with D perhaps given as TRBD1 or TRBD2 (7 bases each). V was clipped by 7 bases and J by 0 bases, with 16 bases between them. This CDR3 is built from 15 residues. Germline V gives CDR1 MNHEY, CDR2 SMNVEV (reference sequence). The CDR3 coding sequence is TGTGCCAGCAAACTCAGGGGGGGAAGCTCCTACGAGCAGTACTTC. It yields the protein CASKLRGGSSYEQYF.

The V call is TRBV6-1, the J call TRBJ1-1; D may be TRBD1 (6 bases). The CDR3 loop spans 12 amino acids. Between the trimmed V and J ends, which lost 6 bases and 10 bases, there was a span of 15 bases. Germline lookup yields CDR1 MNHNS and CDR2 SASEGT. DNA of the CDR3: TGTGCCAGCAGGCGGTTCGAAGGGGGAGCTTTCTTT. It is translated as CASRRFEGGAFF.

This chain links TRBV7-2 with TRBJ2-1; TRBD2 matches 12 bases. V gave up 1 base and J gave up 5 bases; unmatched junction bases: 3. The germline CDR1 and CDR2 sequences are SGHTA and FQGNSA. This CDR3 comprises 16 residues. The CDR3 region has the DNA TGTGCCAGCAGCTTAGGCCTAGCGGGAGGGCACAATGAGCAGTTCTTC. It encodes CASSLGLAGGHNEQFF.

This rearrangement joins TRBV25-1 to TRBJ2-6, with unresolved D. V was cut by 6 bases and J by 2 bases, with 5 bases left in between. Germline values: CDR1 MGHDK, CDR2 SYGVNS. This CDR3 region has 13 residues. The CDR3 is CASSDPGANVLTF. CDR3 nucleotide sequence: TGTGCCAGCAGCGACCCTGGGGCCAACGTCCTGACTTTC. Supplemented by reference TRBV25-1 and TRBJ2-6, the full variable domain reads EADIYQTPRYLVIGTGKKITLECSQTMGHDKMYWYQQDPGMELHLIHYSYGVNSTEKGDLSSESTVSRIRTEHFPLTLESARPSHTSQYLCASSDPGANVLTFGAGSRLTVL.

The V call is TRBV25-1, the J call TRBJ2-7; TRBD1 matches 7 bases. V trimming: 8 bases; J trimming: 1 base; junction bases outside the gene matches: 5. The germline gives CDR1 MGHDK, CDR2 SYGVNS. This CDR3 spans 13 amino acids. The CDR3 bases are TGTGCCAGCGGGTGGGACAGATCCTACGAGCAGTACTTC. Translating gives CASGWDRSYEQYF.

This chain links TRBV18 with TRBJ1-4, with D perhaps matching TRBD1 (5 bases). The germline V and J ends were trimmed by 4 bases and 8 bases, with 11 bases remaining between them. The germline CDR1 and CDR2 sequences are KGHSH and LQKENI. The CDR3 sequence is 13 residues long. The CDR3 loop is CASSQGDGEKLFF. The CDR3 DNA sequence: TGTGCCAGCTCACAAGGGGACGGCGAAAAACTGTTTTTT.

The chain has TRBV28 and TRBJ2-1, with D possibly TRBD2 on 5 matching bases. The germline V gene encodes CDR1 MDHEN and CDR2 SYDVKM. The CDR3 covers 15 residues. The germline V and J ends were trimmed by 4 bases and 4 bases, with 14 bases remaining between them. The CDR3 region is CASSWVDEGYNEQFF. CDR3 bases: TGTGCCAGCAGTTGGGTAGACGAGGGATACAATGAGCAGTTCTTC.

In this sample, this clone turned up a few times. V gene TRBV7-2 combines with J gene TRBJ2-7; D is undetermined. Germline V lookup: CDR1 SGHTA, CDR2 FQGNSA. This CDR3 has 13 residues. Trimming pared 1 base from V and 3 bases from J, leaving 7 bases between. Here the CDR3 reads CASSLGRGYEQYF. In DNA, the CDR3 is TGTGCCAGCAGCTTAGGGAGAGGCTACGAGCAGTACTTC.

This clone was picked up a small number of times. The CDR3 sequence is CASRTGTSGRNEQFF. The CDR3 coding sequence is TGTGCCAGCAGGACAGGGACTAGCGGGAGAAATGAGCAGTTCTTC. V usage is TRBV27 and J usage is TRBJ2-1; 14 nucleotides match TRBD2. J was trimmed by 7 bases and V by 6 bases; bases with no gene match: 5. Per germline, CDR1 MNHEY and CDR2 SMNVEV (reference sequence). The CDR3 totals 15 residues.

Concerning this clone itself: This may arise from a read error, as a much more abundant clone is one base away. The sample holds other DNA sequences that translate to the same CDR3. The chain is built from TRBV5-4 and TRBJ2-7; D is unresolved. The CDR3 loop spans 12 amino acids. Germline CDR1 SGHNT, CDR2 YYREEE (reference sequence). V lost 0 bases to trimming and J lost 2 bases, with 3 bases between them. CDR3 residues: CASSLGTYEQYF. DNA for the CDR3: TGTGCCAGCAGCTTGGGTACCTACGAGCAGTACTTC.

The chain has TRBV25-1 and TRBJ1-3; D is unclear. CDR1 is MGHDK and CDR2 is SYGVNS in the germline V gene. Trimming shortened V by 2 bases and J by 2 bases, and 13 bases separated the two germline ends. This CDR3 is built from 16 residues. The CDR3 here is CASSEREVGTGNTIYF. For the CDR3, the DNA is TGTGCCAGCAGTGAAAGGGAGGTAGGGACTGGAAACACCATATATTTT. Together with reference TRBV25-1 and TRBJ1-3, the CDR3 gives the full variable domain: EADIYQTPRYLVIGTGKKITLECSQTMGHDKMYWYQQDPGMELHLIHYSYGVNSTEKGDLSSESTVSRIRTEHFPLTLESARPSHTSQYLCASSEREVGTGNTIYFGEGSWLTVV.

This sequence joins TRBV7-2 and TRBJ2-7; tentative D call: TRBD2 (6 bases). V lost 8 bases to trimming and J lost 5 bases, with 19 bases between them. Germline V gene sequence: CDR1 SGHTA, CDR2 FQGNSA. CDR3 length: 14 residues. The CDR3 sequence: CASAPGSGSHEQYF. DNA for the CDR3: TGTGCCAGCGCCCCAGGTTCCGGGAGCCACGAGCAGTACTTC.

Note on this clone: Other nucleotide sequences from this sample produce the same CDR3. V gene TRBV5-1 combines with J gene TRBJ2-1, with D possibly TRBD1 on 6 matching bases. The CDR3 loop spans 15 amino acids. From germline, CDR1 is SGHRS and CDR2 YFSETQ. V dropped 4 bases and J dropped 4 bases, with 15 bases sitting between them. The CDR3 region has the DNA TGCGCCAGCAGCCCGGACAGTTCCTCTTACAATGAGCAGTTCTTC. Amino acids: CASSPDSSSYNEQFF. The full variable domain, completed using reference TRBV5-1 and TRBJ2-1, is KAGVTQTPRYLIKTRGQQVTLSCSPISGHRSVSWYQQTPGQGLQFLFEYFSETQRNKGNFPGRFSGRQFSNSRSEMNVSTLELGDSALYLCASSPDSSSYNEQFFGPGTRLTVL.

CDR3 region: CASSPQGISGNTIYF. CDR3 DNA: TGTGCCAGCTCACCACAGGGGATCTCTGGAAACACCATATATTTT. The chain links TRBV18 to TRBJ1-3; D perhaps matches TRBD1 (5 bases). The CDR3 is 15 residues long. Germline values: CDR1 KGHSH, CDR2 LQKENI. Trimming pared 1 base from V and 0 bases from J, leaving 7 bases between.

This clone was seen a few times. This chain joins TRBV28 and TRBJ1-2; perhaps TRBD1 as D (6 bases). Per the germline V gene, CDR1 is MDHEN and CDR2 is SYDVKM. V was shortened by 2 bases and J by 3 bases, with 10 bases between the two germline ends. The CDR3 spans 14 residues. In DNA, the CDR3 is TGTGCCAGCAGTTTAGAGGGGGGCTACTATGGCTACACCTTC. Its translation: CASSLEGGYYGYTF.

A single count supports this clone. The genes are TRBV27 and TRBJ2-7, with D tentatively TRBD1 or TRBD2 (6 bases each). Germline V lookup: CDR1 MNHEY, CDR2 SMNVEV (reference sequence). V was cut by 6 bases and J by 4 bases, with 22 bases left in between. This CDR3 comprises 16 residues. CDR3 coding DNA: TGTGCCAGCAGGAAGCACCACATACAGGGAGGTTACGAGCAGTACTTC. It translates to CASRKHHIQGGYEQYF.

The chain employs TRBV5-1 and TRBJ2-7, with D possibly matching TRBD1 (6 bases). From germline, CDR1 is SGHRS and CDR2 YFSETQ. With 2 bases removed from V and 3 bases from J, the gap between germline ends came to 9 bases. This CDR3 is built from 13 residues. The CDR3 bases are TGCGCCAGCAGCTTCGGACAGCGCTACGAGCAGTACTTC. Its translation: CASSFGQRYEQYF.

The J gene is TRBJ2-5, the V gene TRBV5-4; D not resolved. Germline values: CDR1 SGHNT, CDR2 YYREEE (reference sequence). CDR3 length equals 14 residues. Between the trimmed V and J ends, which lost 4 bases and 0 bases, there was a span of 10 bases. CDR3 protein: CASSHARHQETQYF. The CDR3 region has the DNA TGTGCCAGCAGCCATGCCCGGCACCAAGAGACCCAGTACTTC.